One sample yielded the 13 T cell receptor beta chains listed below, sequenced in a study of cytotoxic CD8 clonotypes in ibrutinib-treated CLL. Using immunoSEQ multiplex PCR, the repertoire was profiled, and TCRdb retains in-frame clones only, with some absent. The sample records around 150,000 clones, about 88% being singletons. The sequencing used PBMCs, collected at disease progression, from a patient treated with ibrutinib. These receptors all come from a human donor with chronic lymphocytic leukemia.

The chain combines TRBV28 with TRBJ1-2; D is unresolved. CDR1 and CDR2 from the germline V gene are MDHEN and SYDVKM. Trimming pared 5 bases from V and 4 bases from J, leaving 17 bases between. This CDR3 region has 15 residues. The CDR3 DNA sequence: TGTGCCAGCAGTCCCCCGGGTGAGGCCGTCTATGGCTACACCTTC. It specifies CASSPPGEAVYGYTF.

CDR3 sequence reads: CASSFGQGPMFGQYF. As DNA, the CDR3 is TGTGCCAGCAGTTTTGGGCAGGGTCCAATGTTCGGGCAGTACTTC. The chain links TRBV27 to TRBJ2-7; D may be TRBD1 (5 bases). CDR1 MNHEY and CDR2 SMNVEV come from the germline V gene (reference sequence). V lost 3 bases and J lost 9, with 21 bases in between. The CDR3 sequence is 15 residues long.

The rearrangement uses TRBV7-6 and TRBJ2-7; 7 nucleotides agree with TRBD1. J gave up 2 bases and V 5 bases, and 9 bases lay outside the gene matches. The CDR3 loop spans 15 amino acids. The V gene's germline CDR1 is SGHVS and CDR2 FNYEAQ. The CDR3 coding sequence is TGTGCCAGCAGCGAAAATACAGGGGCCCCCTACGAGCAGTACTTC. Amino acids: CASSENTGAPYEQYF.

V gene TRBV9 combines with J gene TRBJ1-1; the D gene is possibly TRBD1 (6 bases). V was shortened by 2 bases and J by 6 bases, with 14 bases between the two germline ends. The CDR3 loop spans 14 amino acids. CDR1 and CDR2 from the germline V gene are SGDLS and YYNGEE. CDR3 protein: CASSVAQGTSEAFF. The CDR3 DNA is TGTGCCAGCAGCGTCGCCCAGGGGACATCTGAAGCTTTCTTT.

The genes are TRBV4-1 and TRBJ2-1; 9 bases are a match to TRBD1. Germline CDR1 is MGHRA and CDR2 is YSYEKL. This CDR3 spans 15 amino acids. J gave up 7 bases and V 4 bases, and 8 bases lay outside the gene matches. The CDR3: CASSRGQGQLNEQFF. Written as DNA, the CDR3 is TGCGCCAGCAGCCGGGGACAGGGCCAGCTGAATGAGCAGTTCTTC.

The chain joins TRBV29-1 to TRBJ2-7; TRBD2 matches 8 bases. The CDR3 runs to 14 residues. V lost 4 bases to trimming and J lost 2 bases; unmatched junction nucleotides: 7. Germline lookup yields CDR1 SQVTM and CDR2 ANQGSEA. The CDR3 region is CSVGLLAETYEQYF. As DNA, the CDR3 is TGCAGCGTTGGTTTACTAGCGGAAACCTACGAGCAGTACTTC.

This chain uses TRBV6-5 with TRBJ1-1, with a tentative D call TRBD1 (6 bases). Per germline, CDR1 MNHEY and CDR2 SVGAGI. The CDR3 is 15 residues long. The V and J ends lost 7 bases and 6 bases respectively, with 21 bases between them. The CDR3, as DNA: TGTGCCAGCACCTCCCCATTAGGGGGTCGGGCTGAAGCTTTCTTT. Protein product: CASTSPLGGRAEAFF.

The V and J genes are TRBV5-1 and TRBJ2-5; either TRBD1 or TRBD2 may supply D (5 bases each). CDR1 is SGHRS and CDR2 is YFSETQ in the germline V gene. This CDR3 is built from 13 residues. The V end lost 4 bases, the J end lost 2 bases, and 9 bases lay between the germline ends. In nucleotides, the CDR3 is TGCGCCAGCAGCCCCGGGGCTCAAGAGACCCAGTACTTC. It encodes CASSPGAQETQYF.

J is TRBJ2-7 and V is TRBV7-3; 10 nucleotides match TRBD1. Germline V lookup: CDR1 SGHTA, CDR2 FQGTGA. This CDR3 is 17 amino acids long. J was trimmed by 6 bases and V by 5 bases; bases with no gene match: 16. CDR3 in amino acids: CASSLGPTGGNQGEQYF. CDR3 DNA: TGTGCCAGCAGCCTCGGCCCGACAGGGGGCAATCAAGGCGAGCAGTACTTC.

Here the CDR3 reads CASRRDFGQPQHF. The DNA for the CDR3 is TGTGCCAGCAGACGGGACTTTGGTCAGCCCCAGCATTTT. This chain connects TRBV9 to TRBJ1-5; TRBD1 is a possible D gene (5 bases). The germline V gene has CDR1 SGDLS and CDR2 YYNGEE. The CDR3 length is 13 residues. Trimming removed 5 bases at V and 6 bases at J, with 12 bases between.

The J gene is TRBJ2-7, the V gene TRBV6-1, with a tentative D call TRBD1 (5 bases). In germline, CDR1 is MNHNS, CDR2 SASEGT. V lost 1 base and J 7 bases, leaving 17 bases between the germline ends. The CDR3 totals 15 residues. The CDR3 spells CASSEGPGRALEQYF. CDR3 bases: TGTGCCAGCAGTGAAGGTCCAGGGCGAGCTTTGGAGCAGTACTTC.

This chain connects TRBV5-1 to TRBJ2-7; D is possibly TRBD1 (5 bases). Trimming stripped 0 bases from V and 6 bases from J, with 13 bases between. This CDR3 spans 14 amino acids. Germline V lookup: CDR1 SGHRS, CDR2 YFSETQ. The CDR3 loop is CASSLGSGQGEQYF. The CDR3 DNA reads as TGCGCCAGCAGCTTGGGTTCTGGCCAGGGCGAGCAGTACTTC.

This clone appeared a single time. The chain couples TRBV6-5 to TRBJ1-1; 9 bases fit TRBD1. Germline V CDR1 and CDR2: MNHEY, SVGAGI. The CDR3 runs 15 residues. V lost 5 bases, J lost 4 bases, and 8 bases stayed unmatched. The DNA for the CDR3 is TGTGCCAGCAGTCCATCCGACAGGGGGTTCACTGAAGCTTTCTTT. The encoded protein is CASSPSDRGFTEAFF.